This record looks at one T cell receptor beta chain sequence and its context. Sequencing was performed with immunoSEQ multiplex PCR; in TCRdb, only in-frame clones are kept and a portion is missing. The data hold 100,000 or so clones, with roughly nine tenths observed a single time. Germline CDR1 MRHNA, CDR2 SNTAGT. This CDR3 comprises 15 residues. The ends were cut back, 3 bases at V and 0 bases at J, with 10 bases in the middle. These data originate in a study of T cell changes during pregnancy in multiple sclerosis. The V call is TRBV6-4, the J call TRBJ2-3, with D perhaps matching TRBD1 (6 bases). This clonotype originated in a female donor with multiple sclerosis, enrolled in a pregnancy study. This sample comprised peripheral blood, obtained after pregnancy. The CDR3 DNA follows: TGTGCCAGCAGTGAACAGGGTGCTAGCACAGATACGCAGTATTTT. Translating it yields CASSEQGASTDTQYF.